One and the same sample provided the 7 T cell receptor beta chains below, sequenced in a study of glioma-infiltrating T cells after dendritic cell vaccination. TCRdb's copy holds only in-frame clones and misses some; the assay was immunoSEQ multiplex PCR. The sample consists of about 95,000 clones, 70% to 90% of them appearing once. Specimen: blood, collected before dendritic cell vaccination. The receptors originated from a human donor with glioblastoma.

CDR3 coding DNA: TGTGCCAGCAGCTTCCCACGTACAGGGACCAACTCCTACGAGCAGTACTTC. Translating it yields CASSFPRTGTNSYEQYF. The V gene is TRBV5-6, the J gene TRBJ2-7; a weak D match, TRBD1 (6 bases). The CDR3 spans 17 residues. Germline loops: CDR1 SGHDT, CDR2 YYEEEE. The V gene lost 2 bases and the J gene lost 0 bases, with 18 bases spanning the gap.

The V gene is TRBV27, the J gene TRBJ1-1, with D maybe TRBD1 (5 bases). The CDR3 has 15 amino acids. The ends were cut back, 5 bases at V and 2 bases at J, with 15 bases in the middle. From germline, CDR1 is MNHEY and CDR2 SMNVEV (reference sequence). CDR3 residues: CASSPRQNSNTEAFF. DNA for the CDR3: TGTGCCAGCAGTCCCCGACAGAATTCTAACACTGAAGCTTTCTTT.

This clone has only one observation. The rearrangement uses TRBV6-1 and TRBJ2-3; D not resolved. The germline V gene encodes CDR1 MNHNS and CDR2 SASEGT. V shed 7 bases and J shed 3 bases, with 17 bases lying between them. This CDR3 has 15 amino acids. The DNA of the CDR3 is TGTGCCAGCACCCCGCCCGGTACCAAGACAGATACGCAGTATTTT. Translation: CASTPPGTKTDTQYF.

The chain uses TRBV7-6 and TRBJ1-5; D uncertain. The V end lost 2 bases, the J end lost 5 bases, and 19 bases lay between the germline ends. The CDR3 is made up of 17 amino acids. Germline values: CDR1 SGHVS, CDR2 FNYEAQ. The CDR3 DNA is TGTGCCAGCAGCTTAATGGGGAGCATGGGTCCGGATCAGCCCCAGCATTTT. This gives the protein CASSLMGSMGPDQPQHF. Full variable domain (outside the CDR3, taken from reference TRBV7-6 and TRBJ1-5): GAGVSQSPRYKVTKRGQDVALRCDPISGHVSLYWYRQALGQGPEFLTYFNYEAQQDKSGLPNDRFSAERPEGSISTLTIQRTEQRDSAMYRCASSLMGSMGPDQPQHFGDGTRLSIL.

The CDR3 sequence: CASRGIPYEQYF. The CDR3 region has the DNA TGTGCTTCAAGGGGGATCCCCTACGAGCAGTACTTC. The V and J genes are TRBV2 and TRBJ2-7; tentatively, D is TRBD1 (6 bases). This CDR3 is 12 amino acids long. Germline V gene data show CDR1 as SNHLY and CDR2 as FYNNEI.

This sequence joins TRBV4-1 and TRBJ2-7, with 10 bases identical to TRBD2. The CDR3 has 14 amino acids. The V segment lost 2 bases and the J segment 5 bases; nucleotides outside the gene matches: 3. The germline gives CDR1 MGHRA, CDR2 YSYEKL. The CDR3 nucleotides read TGCGCCAGCAGCCAACCGGGACTAGCGAACGAGCAGTACTTC. Its translation is CASSQPGLANEQYF.

The count of this clone is one. The chain recombines TRBV5-1 with TRBJ1-1; 7 positions agree with TRBD1. This CDR3 is 15 amino acids long. Trimming took 4 bases from V and 11 from J; bases not matched to a gene: 17. The germline V gene encodes CDR1 SGHRS and CDR2 YFSETQ. For the CDR3, the DNA is TGCGCCAGCAGCCTGGGACAGACAAGAAACTTGGGCGCTTTCTTT. Its translation is CASSLGQTRNLGAFF. Combining the CDR3 with reference TRBV5-1 and TRBJ1-1 gives the whole variable domain KAGVTQTPRYLIKTRGQQVTLSCSPISGHRSVSWYQQTPGQGLQFLFEYFSETQRNKGNFPGRFSGRQFSNSRSEMNVSTLELGDSALYLCASSLGQTRNLGAFFGQGTRLTVV.